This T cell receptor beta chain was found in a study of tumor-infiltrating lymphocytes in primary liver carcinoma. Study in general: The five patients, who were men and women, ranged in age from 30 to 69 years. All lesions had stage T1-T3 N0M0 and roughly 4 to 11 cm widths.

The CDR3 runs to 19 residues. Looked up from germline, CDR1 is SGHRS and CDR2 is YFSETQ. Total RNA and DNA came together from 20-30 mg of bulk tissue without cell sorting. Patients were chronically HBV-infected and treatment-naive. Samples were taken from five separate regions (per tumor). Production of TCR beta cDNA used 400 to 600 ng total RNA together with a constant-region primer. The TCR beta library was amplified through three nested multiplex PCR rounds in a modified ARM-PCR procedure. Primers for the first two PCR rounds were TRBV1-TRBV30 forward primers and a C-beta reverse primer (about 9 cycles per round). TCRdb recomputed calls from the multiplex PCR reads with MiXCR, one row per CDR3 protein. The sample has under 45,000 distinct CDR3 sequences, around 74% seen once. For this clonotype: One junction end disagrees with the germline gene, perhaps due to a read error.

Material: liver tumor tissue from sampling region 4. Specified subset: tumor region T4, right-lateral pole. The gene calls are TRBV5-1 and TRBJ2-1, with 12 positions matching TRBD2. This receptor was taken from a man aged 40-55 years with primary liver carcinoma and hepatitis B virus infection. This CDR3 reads CASGSRGLAGGNYYNVQFF. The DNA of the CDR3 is TGCGCCAGCGGCTCGAGGGGTCTAGCGGGAGGGAACTATTACAATGTGCAGTTCTTC.